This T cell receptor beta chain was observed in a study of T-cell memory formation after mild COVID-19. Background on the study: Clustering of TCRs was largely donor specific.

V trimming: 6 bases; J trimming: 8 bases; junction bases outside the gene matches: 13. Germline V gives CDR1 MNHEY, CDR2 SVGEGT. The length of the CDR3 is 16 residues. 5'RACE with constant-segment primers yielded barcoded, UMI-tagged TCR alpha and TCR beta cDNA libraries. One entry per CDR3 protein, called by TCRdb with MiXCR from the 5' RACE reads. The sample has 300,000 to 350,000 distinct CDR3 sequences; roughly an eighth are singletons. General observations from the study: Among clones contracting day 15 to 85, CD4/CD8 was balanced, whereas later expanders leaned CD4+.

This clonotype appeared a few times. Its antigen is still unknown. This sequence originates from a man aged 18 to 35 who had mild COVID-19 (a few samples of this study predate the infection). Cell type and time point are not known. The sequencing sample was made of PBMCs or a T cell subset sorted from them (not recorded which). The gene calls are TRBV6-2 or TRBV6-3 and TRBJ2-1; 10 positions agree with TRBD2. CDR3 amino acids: CASRAAAGGPGDEQFF. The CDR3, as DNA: TGTGCCAGCAGGGCCGCAGCGGGGGGGCCGGGGGATGAGCAGTTCTTC.